A selection of T cell receptor beta chains follows, all from one sample in a study of T cells in localized non-small cell lung cancer. The method was immunoSEQ multiplex PCR; TCRdb's version includes in-frame clones alone and lacks a portion of them. The top ten clones hold about 3.8% of a sample with fewer than 8,000 clones, roughly half of them seen once. The sequenced sample was lymph node tissue, obtained before any cancer treatment. These receptors were collected from a man aged 35 to 69 with stage I lung adenocarcinoma. Both conserved end residues are part of each CDR3. Each record gives: V gene, CDR3 protein.

V gene: TRBV11-3
CDR3 protein: CASIPSGTSGGNEQFF

V gene: TRBV11-3
CDR3 protein: CASSLEVASGNTIYF

V gene: TRBV11-3
CDR3 protein: CASSFWGQGLPHPSTDTQYF

V gene: TRBV28
CDR3 protein: CASSLGAGVSGANVLTF

V gene: TRBV29-1
CDR3 protein: CSVEDLGAGTYEQYF

V gene: TRBV11-3
CDR3 protein: CASSPTMFSRNIQYF

V gene: TRBV11-3
CDR3 protein: CASSQVGRVDNEQFF

V gene: TRBV6-4
CDR3 protein: CASNPHTDTHFQHF

V gene: TRBV19
CDR3 protein: CASSRKTGNSNQPQHF

V gene: TRBV9
CDR3 protein: CASSVGERRSSGNTIYF

V gene: TRBV6-8
CDR3 protein: CASSVGGLGTQYF

V gene: TRBV19
CDR3 protein: CASRSGGSGANVLTF

V gene: TRBV11-3
CDR3 protein: CASSSPGQENYGYTF

V gene: TRBV29-1
CDR3 protein: CSVEVTAGNTIYF

V gene: TRBV9
CDR3 protein: CASSVRGDPTDTQYF

V gene: TRBV4-1
CDR3 protein: CASSQSGGYGYTF

V gene: TRBV10-3
CDR3 protein: CAISESNGHEQFF

V gene: TRBV19
CDR3 protein: CASSTRGTMSSYEQYF

V gene: TRBV19
CDR3 protein: CASSLYMDTEAFF